This is a list of T cell receptor beta chains from one sample in a study of T cell responses to AZD1222 COVID-19 vaccine. Method: immunoSEQ multiplex PCR; TCRdb's copy keeps in-frame clones and lacks some. The sample yields about 100,000 clones, about nine tenths seen once. The sample here was peripheral blood, taken on day 0 of AZD1222 vaccination. Source of these receptors: an adult in good health. CDR3s leave out the opening cysteine and the closing phenylalanine or tryptophan. Each record gives: J gene, V gene, CDR3 length, clone size, CDR3 protein. Clone size, where shown, is once, few, many, or a class for clones that have expanded.

J gene: TRBJ1-3; V gene: TRBV9; CDR3 length: 13; clone size: NA; CDR3 protein: ASSVEVRAGNTIY
J gene: TRBJ2-2; V gene: TRBV4-3; CDR3 length: 14; clone size: NA; CDR3 protein: ASSQVWQVRNGELF
J gene: TRBJ1-6; V gene: TRBV5-4; CDR3 length: 13; clone size: NA; CDR3 protein: ASSLRVSDNSPLH
J gene: TRBJ2-2; V gene: TRBV15; CDR3 length: 13; clone size: once; CDR3 protein: ATTSTITNTGELF
J gene: TRBJ1-4; V gene: TRBV4-1; CDR3 length: 13; clone size: NA; CDR3 protein: ASSLTGGSGEKLF
J gene: TRBJ1-3; V gene: TRBV18; CDR3 length: 12; clone size: NA; CDR3 protein: ASSPESGGNTIY
J gene: TRBJ1-4; V gene: TRBV9; CDR3 length: 13; clone size: NA; CDR3 protein: ASSPPLGGNEKLF
J gene: TRBJ1-1; V gene: TRBV7-6; CDR3 length: 11; clone size: NA; CDR3 protein: ASSSPGEPEAF
J gene: TRBJ2-7; V gene: TRBV27; CDR3 length: 13; clone size: NA; CDR3 protein: ASSLSIFPRNEQY
J gene: TRBJ2-5; V gene: TRBV20-1; CDR3 length: 14; clone size: NA; CDR3 protein: SASDPGGGHQETQY
J gene: TRBJ2-7; V gene: TRBV6-5; CDR3 length: 12; clone size: NA; CDR3 protein: ASSYASGEYEQY
J gene: TRBJ2-1; V gene: TRBV7-3; CDR3 length: 15; clone size: NA; CDR3 protein: ASSLLGLAGENNEQF
J gene: TRBJ2-5; V gene: TRBV6-2/TRBV6-3; CDR3 length: 13; clone size: NA; CDR3 protein: ASSTPPQGKETQY
J gene: TRBJ1-2; V gene: TRBV6-4; CDR3 length: 11; clone size: once; CDR3 protein: ASSHPNRDGYT
J gene: TRBJ2-7; V gene: TRBV3-1/TRBV3-2; CDR3 length: 8; clone size: once; CDR3 protein: ASAKREGL
J gene: TRBJ2-7; V gene: TRBV25-1; CDR3 length: 13; clone size: NA; CDR3 protein: ASSEGGEGSYEQY
J gene: TRBJ1-4; V gene: TRBV14; CDR3 length: 14; clone size: NA; CDR3 protein: ASSSWDKQTNEKLF
J gene: TRBJ1-2; V gene: TRBV6-1; CDR3 length: 15; clone size: NA; CDR3 protein: ASSEATIGQGLYGYT
J gene: TRBJ1-4; V gene: TRBV9; CDR3 length: 14; clone size: NA; CDR3 protein: ASSGQGAVANEKLF
J gene: TRBJ2-3; V gene: TRBV6-5; CDR3 length: 13; clone size: NA; CDR3 protein: ASSSPGQGTDTQY
J gene: TRBJ2-7; V gene: TRBV4-2; CDR3 length: 11; clone size: NA; CDR3 protein: ASSHGKSYEQY
J gene: TRBJ2-7; V gene: TRBV7-2; CDR3 length: 12; clone size: NA; CDR3 protein: ASSSLGRSYEQY
J gene: TRBJ2-3; V gene: TRBV19; CDR3 length: 9; clone size: NA; CDR3 protein: ASSIRDTQY